This T cell receptor beta chain is drawn from a study of T cells after yellow fever vaccination. Findings of the study overall: Clonotype sharing between CD4 and CD8 compartments was small. At 95% to 96% for CD4 and approximately 89% for CD8, most primary-vaccination clones showed up again after the booster. Though weaker, the secondary response peaked faster, on day 5 versus 15. Abundant bulk-derived clonotypes could contaminate FACS-sorted repertoires.

TCRdb re-called the 5' RACE reads through MiXCR, storing one row per CDR3 protein. The table has roughly 250,000 distinct CDR3 sequences, roughly 13% seen once; the top ten hold less than 0.55%. Germline-derived CDR1 and CDR2 are MNHEY and SVGAGI. The V gene end was trimmed by 2 bases and the J gene end by 2 bases; junction bases not matched to a gene: 7. CDR3 length: 18 amino acids. At least ten counts were recorded for this clonotype. The antigen remains unidentified. The source is a young man who received the YFV17D yellow fever vaccine. The sequencing used CD4+ T cells sorted from PBMCs, collected 45 days after the yellow fever booster vaccination. This chain joins TRBV6-5 and TRBJ2-2, with 11 nucleotides matching TRBD2. The CDR3 loop is CASSYRTSGSVNTGELFF. In DNA form, the CDR3 reads TGTGCCAGCAGTTACAGGACTAGCGGGTCCGTCAACACCGGGGAGCTGTTTTTT.